What follows describes a single TCR beta chain. Its antigen is undetermined. These data are taken from a study of T cells after yellow fever vaccination. On the study more broadly: Researchers used SMART-Seq v4 Ultra Low Input to prepare fractions that had low cell numbers. General study findings and limits: The booster response re-showed most primary clones: 96% CD4, around 90% CD8. Abundant clonotypes from the bulk population could get into FACS-sorted repertoires as contaminants. The secondary response was weaker, and its peak arrived faster, on day 5 versus 15.

The V gene's germline CDR1 is SGHAT and CDR2 FQNNGV. This CDR3 contains 17 residues. V was pared by 0 bases and J by 4 bases, with 18 bases between. Each CDR3 protein is one row after TCRdb ran MiXCR on the 5' RACE reads. This table holds around 100,000 distinct CDR3 sequences, 6.5% to 9% found once. The J gene is TRBJ2-5, the V gene TRBV11-2; weak D call: TRBD1 (6 bases). This receptor was obtained from a man younger than 45 who received the YFV17D yellow fever vaccine. Sequenced material: CD8+ T cells sorted from PBMCs, taken 45 days after the yellow fever booster vaccination. DNA of the CDR3: TGTGCCAGCAGCTTAGAATTGGGCTCAGGGGCGGTAGAGACCCAGTACTTC. Translated, it gives CASSLELGSGAVETQYF.